These 13 T cell receptor beta chains originate from one sample sequenced in a study of response to subunit inactivated influenza vaccine (dated by TCRdb to about 2018). The library was produced with RT-PCR. The instrument was an Illumina HiSeq 2500. TCRdb passed the public sequencing reads through fastp at Q25 and MiXCR, retaining productive beta sequences. For every CDR3 protein sequence, its rows merge into one entry that carries the most common genes and DNA. Counted in this sample were hundreds of thousands of distinct CDR3 sequences; less than 15% of them appeared once. Of the sample, 7.6% is held by the ten largest clones. The specimen comprised PBMCs from blood, sampled less than 15 days before vaccination. The receptors here all came from a middle-aged man who received an inactivated influenza vaccine. Donor details come from another sample of the same person, matched by shared clones.

This clonotype turned up a few times. The V gene is TRBV7-2, the J gene TRBJ2-7; 10 positions match TRBD2. This CDR3 spans 16 amino acids. Trimming removed 0 bases from V and 0 bases from J; junction bases left unmatched: 2. The V gene's germline CDR1 is SGHTA and CDR2 FQGNSA. CDR3 DNA sequence: TGTGCCAGCAGCTTAGCCGGACTAGCGGACTCCTACGAGCAGTACTTC. Its protein product is CASSLAGLADSYEQYF. The variable domain in full, with the rest retrieved from reference TRBV7-2 and TRBJ2-7, is GAGVSQSPSNKVTEKGKDVELRCDPISGHTALYWYRQSLGQGLEFLIYFQGNSAPDKSGLPSDRFSAERTGGSVSTLTIQRTQQEDSAVYLCASSLAGLADSYEQYFGPGTRLTVT.

The rearrangement links TRBV2 to TRBJ1-4; D might be TRBD1 (6 bases). Germline assignment: CDR1 SNHLY and CDR2 FYNNEI. V was trimmed by 9 bases and J by 5 bases, leaving 16 bases between them. The CDR3 is made up of 14 amino acids. The CDR3 protein is CASTRRTVNEKLFF. The DNA of the CDR3 is TGTGCCAGTACCCGACGGACAGTAAATGAAAAACTGTTTTTT.

This clonotype was observed a handful of times. The CDR3 region is CASRWHSNTGELFF. In DNA, the CDR3 is TGTGCCAGCAGGTGGCATTCGAACACCGGGGAGCTGTTTTTT. The chain combines TRBV3-1 with TRBJ2-2; D unresolved. V lost 6 bases and J 0 bases, leaving 8 bases between the germline ends. Per the germline V gene, CDR1 is LGHDT and CDR2 is YNNKEL (reference sequence). There are 14 residues in the CDR3.

J is TRBJ2-1 and V is TRBV19; 8 nucleotides agree with TRBD1. CDR3 length: 13 residues. The V gene's germline CDR1 is LNHDA and CDR2 SQIVND (reference sequence). V trimming: 6 bases; J trimming: 7 bases; junction bases outside the gene matches: 5. This CDR3 is CASRNRGVNEQFF. CDR3 bases: TGTGCCAGTAGAAACAGGGGGGTAAATGAGCAGTTCTTC.

The genes are TRBV13 and TRBJ1-5; TRBD1 matches 7 bases. This CDR3 is built from 18 residues. The germline gives CDR1 PRHDT, CDR2 FYEKMQ (reference sequence). The junction had 14 bases not matched to a gene; V was cut back by 5 bases and J by 1 base. CDR3 amino acids: CASSLTRGYRGSNQPQHF. DNA of the CDR3: TGTGCCAGCAGCCTCACCCGGGGCTACAGGGGAAGCAATCAGCCCCAGCATTTT.

The genes are TRBV18 and TRBJ1-2; 12 nucleotides match TRBD1. V shed 3 bases and J 7 bases; nucleotides not matched to a gene: 0. The CDR3 spans 13 residues. Germline CDR1 reads KGHSH; CDR2 reads LQKENI. The CDR3 DNA sequence: TGTGCCAGCTCACCGGGACAGGGGGCTGGCTACACCTTC. This codes for CASSPGQGAGYTF.

DNA of the CDR3: TGTGCCAGCAGCCCAGGGGCAGGAGAGACCCAGTACTTC. Its protein is CASSPGAGETQYF. The rearrangement links TRBV11-2 to TRBJ2-5, with a possible D match to TRBD1 (6 bases). Germline V gives CDR1 SGHAT, CDR2 FQNNGV. V lost 5 bases to trimming and J lost 4 bases, with 11 bases between them. The CDR3 runs 13 residues. The full variable domain, its missing parts supplied by reference TRBV11-2 and TRBJ2-5, is EAGVAQSPRYKIIEKRQSVAFWCNPISGHATLYWYQQILGQGPKLLIQFQNNGVVDDSQLPKDRFSAERLKGVDSTLKIQPAKLEDSAVYLCASSPGAGETQYFGPGTRLLVL.

The chain couples TRBV15 to TRBJ2-1; TRBD2 agrees at 8 bases. V dropped 3 bases and J dropped 1; count of bases not matched to a gene: 5. CDR1 and CDR2 from the germline V gene are LNHNV and YYDKDF (reference sequence). The length of the CDR3 is 16 residues. The CDR3 loop reads CATSSHPSGSYNEQFF. CDR3 DNA sequence: TGTGCCACCAGCAGCCATCCTAGCGGGTCCTACAATGAGCAGTTCTTC. Together with reference TRBV15 and TRBJ2-1, the CDR3 gives the full variable domain: DAMVIQNPRYQVTQFGKPVTLSCSQTLNHNVMYWYQQKSSQAPKLLFHYYDKDFNNEADTPDNFQSRRPNTSFCFLDIRSPGLGDTAMYLCATSSHPSGSYNEQFFGPGTRLTVL.

This clonotype was seen many times. The rearrangement links TRBV28 to TRBJ2-2, with 7 bases fitting TRBD1. V was pared by 5 bases and J by 5 bases, with 5 bases of the junction left unmatched. The CDR3 length is 14 residues. Germline CDR1 MDHEN, CDR2 SYDVKM. CDR3 amino acids: CASSNRDRTGELFF. CDR3 nucleotides: TGTGCCAGCAGTAACCGGGACAGAACCGGGGAGCTGTTTTTT.

There are a few counts of this clonotype. V gene TRBV29-1 combines with J gene TRBJ2-7; 8 bases are a match to TRBD1. Trimming removed 5 bases from V and 2 bases from J; junction bases left unmatched: 5. CDR3 size: 13 residues. CDR1 is SQVTM, CDR2 ANQGSEA, per germline. In DNA, the CDR3 is TGCAGCGTTCCGGGACAGGATCCCTACGAGCAGTACTTC. Protein: CSVPGQDPYEQYF.

This clonotype was detected ten times or more. The genes are TRBV20-1 and TRBJ2-2; D may match TRBD1 or TRBD2 (5 bases each). Trimming pared 4 bases from V and 2 bases from J, leaving 11 bases between. Germline V CDR1 and CDR2: DFQATT, SNEGSKA (reference sequence). This CDR3 has 14 residues. The CDR3 here is CSATRGANTGELFF. The CDR3 DNA reads as TGCAGTGCTACCAGAGGGGCCAACACCGGGGAGCTGTTTTTT.

This clonotype was recorded many times. The chain has TRBV6-5 and TRBJ2-1, with 8 bases fitting TRBD2. The CDR3 covers 19 residues. Germline values: CDR1 MNHEY, CDR2 SVGAGI. The junction had 14 bases not matched to a gene; V was cut back by 0 bases and J by 4 bases. The CDR3 DNA follows: TGTGCCAGCAGTTACTCGGCCTTGACGGGAGGGCCCCTTTACAATGAGCAGTTCTTC. Amino acid sequence: CASSYSALTGGPLYNEQFF.

The chain recombines TRBV4-2 with TRBJ2-5, with D uncertain. Germline V gene lookup returns CDR1 LGHNA and CDR2 YNFKEQ. Trimming stripped 0 bases from V and 5 bases from J, with 16 bases between. This CDR3 has 16 residues. The CDR3 loop is CASSQDNLRLGETQYF. The CDR3 coding sequence is TGTGCCAGCAGCCAAGATAATTTGAGGTTGGGGGAGACCCAGTACTTC.